This T cell receptor (beta chain) was found in a study of Ad26.COV2.S vaccination and SARS-CoV-2 variants. Overall study context: In the study, Ad26.COV2.S was injected intramuscularly once, or twice 56 days apart.

This CDR3 comprises 13 residues. CDR1 LGHNA and CDR2 YSLEER come from the germline V gene. Between the trimmed V and J ends, which lost 4 bases and 7 bases, there was a span of 11 bases. Sequencing used immunoSEQ multiplex PCR; TCRdb keeps in-frame clones, though not all of them. In the table there are hundreds of thousands of clones, roughly 90% of which are singletons. Treatment defined: approximately 18 received Ad26.COV2.S at low or high dose, single or two shots; about 5 received placebo; per-sample allocation not given. Sampling was performed 63 days after the first vaccine or placebo injection.

Sequenced material: peripheral blood, taken in a trial of Ad26.COV2.S vaccine versus placebo. The receptor was derived from a person aged 18-60 years who received the Ad26.COV2.S COVID-19 vaccine or a placebo. The chain links TRBV4-3 to TRBJ1-3; the D gene is possibly TRBD1 (5 bases). In DNA, the CDR3 is TGCGCCAGCAGCCCCGGTGAGGGGAACACCATATATTTT. Translation: CASSPGEGNTIYF.